A selection of T cell receptor beta chains follows, all from one sample in a study of cytomegalovirus exposure and HLA in healthy donors. This table comes from immunoSEQ multiplex PCR, and its TCRdb copy is limited to in-frame clones, with some not included. The sample consists of about 99,000 clones, 75% to 85% of them appearing once. Sequenced input: PBMCs. All receptors derive from a male donor in good health and CMV-seropositive. Each CDR3 is given with its conserved first and last residue. The order of the fields is CDR3 DNA, CDR3 protein, D gene, V gene, clone size, J gene. The D gene is left open where the match is weak. Rows give clone size only sometimes, using once, few, many, or a class for an expanded clone.

TGTGCCAGCAGCCAGAACAGGGGCCAATCGCCCCAGCATTTT | CASSQNRGQSPQHF | TRBD1 | TRBV6-5 | NA | TRBJ1-5
TGTGCCAGCACCCCCGACAGGGGAAGGACACCCCTCCACTTT | CASTPDRGRTPLHF | TRBD1 | TRBV6-4 | NA | TRBJ1-6
TGTGCCAGCAGTGACAGGGCGACTGAAGCTTTCTTT | CASSDRATEAFF | NA | TRBV2 | once | TRBJ1-1
TGCGCCAGCAGCCCCCTAAACGCCAAAAACATTCAGTACTTC | CASSPLNAKNIQYF | NA | TRBV4-1 | once | TRBJ2-4
TGTGCCAGCAGCGTCGGACAGGCCAATGAGCAGTTCTTC | CASSVGQANEQFF | TRBD1 | TRBV9 | NA | TRBJ2-1
TGTGCCAGCAGTTTATCGGGCCGAGTGAGCTACGAGCAGTACTTC | CASSLSGRVSYEQYF | NA | TRBV27 | NA | TRBJ2-7
TGCGCCAGCAGCTTTAACAGGGGGGATGGCTACACCTTC | CASSFNRGDGYTF | TRBD1 | TRBV5-1 | NA | TRBJ1-2
TGTGCCAGCTCTAGGACAGGGTCGCAGGAGACCCAGTACTTC | CASSRTGSQETQYF | TRBD1 | TRBV27 | NA | TRBJ2-5
TGTGCCAGCAGAGGACTAACCGGGACGCCCCGGGACACCTTC | CASRGLTGTPRDTF | NA | TRBV2 | NA | TRBJ1-2
TGTGCCAGCAGCTTGAAGGACAGGCTGATAGCCAAAAACATTCAGTACTTC | CASSLKDRLIAKNIQYF | TRBD1 | TRBV5-8 | NA | TRBJ2-4
TGTGCCAGCAGCTCCCGGGAGGGCATCTACGAGCAGTACTTC | CASSSREGIYEQYF | TRBD2 | TRBV13 | NA | TRBJ2-7
TGTGCTAGCAGCTTGGGGGGGTTATCCTACGAGCAGTACTTC | CASSLGGLSYEQYF | TRBD2 | TRBV7-7 | few | TRBJ2-7
TGTGCCAGCAGCGTATCTCTCTCTGGGGCCAACGTCCTGACTTTC | CASSVSLSGANVLTF | NA | TRBV9 | NA | TRBJ2-6
TGTGCCTGGGGGACAGGGTCAGATACGCAGTATTTT | CAWGTGSDTQYF | TRBD1 | TRBV30 | NA | TRBJ2-3
TGTGCCAGCAGCCGCGGAACAGGGGAAAAGCAGTACTTC | CASSRGTGEKQYF | TRBD1 | TRBV2 | once | TRBJ2-7
TGTGCTAGTGGTTTGCCCCCGCAGAGGGTTGGCTACACCTTC | CASGLPPQRVGYTF | NA | TRBV12-5 | few | TRBJ1-2
TGTGCCAGCAGCACCCGGACAGGCCCCTACGAGCAGTACTTC | CASSTRTGPYEQYF | TRBD1 | TRBV27 | NA | TRBJ2-7
TGTGCCAGCAGCGGACAGGCCGGGGAGACCCAGTACTTC | CASSGQAGETQYF | TRBD1 | TRBV6-5 | NA | TRBJ2-5
TGTGCCAGCAGTTGGGACAGGGCGAACACCGGGGAGCTGTTTTTT | CASSWDRANTGELFF | TRBD1 | TRBV6-6 | NA | TRBJ2-2
TGCGCCAGCAGCTTGGTAGGGGGCGGAGATACGCAGTATTTT | CASSLVGGGDTQYF | TRBD1 | TRBV5-1 | NA | TRBJ2-3
TGCGCCAGCAGTGAGTCGAGGGCCCAGGGGGCGTCTACAGATACGCAGTATTTT | CASSESRAQGASTDTQYF | TRBD1 | TRBV10-1 | NA | TRBJ2-3
TGTGCCAGCAGTTACCGACAGATCTCTGGAAACACCATATATTTT | CASSYRQISGNTIYF | NA | TRBV6-5 | NA | TRBJ1-3
TGTGCCAGCAGCCCGGGGGGGCCTCACACTGAAGCTTTCTTT | CASSPGGPHTEAFF | NA | TRBV27 | few | TRBJ1-1
TGTGCCAGCAGCTTAGTCACAGGGGCGCCCCAAGAGACCCAGTACTTC | CASSLVTGAPQETQYF | TRBD1 | TRBV7-8 | NA | TRBJ2-5